The 22 T cell receptor beta chains listed next were all sequenced from one sample in a study of blood T cell repertoires in COVID-19. Measured with immunoSEQ multiplex PCR; TCRdb has only the in-frame clones, and not every one. The sample lists 250,000 to 350,000 clones; approximately 84% were seen once. The source material was peripheral blood. Receptors were obtained from a human donor with COVID-19, enrolled during active disease. The donor label of this sample is uncertain.

The rearrangement uses TRBV27 and TRBJ2-7; TRBD1 agrees at 8 bases. Germline CDR1 MNHEY, CDR2 SMNVEV (reference sequence). V shed 2 bases, J shed 4 bases, and the junction held 7 bases outside the gene matches. This CDR3 contains 15 residues. The CDR3 protein is CASSLVTGGGYEQYF. The CDR3 DNA reads as TGTGCCAGCAGTTTAGTTACAGGGGGAGGATACGAGCAGTACTTC.

V and J are TRBV2 and TRBJ1-2; the D is unclear. The V gene lost 1 base and the J gene lost 3 bases, with 15 bases spanning the gap. From germline, CDR1 is SNHLY and CDR2 FYNNEI. This CDR3 is 16 amino acids long. This chain's CDR3 is CASSEGSSVSYYGYTF. CDR3 in DNA: TGTGCCAGCAGTGAAGGGTCGTCTGTTAGCTACTATGGCTACACCTTC.

In its sample, this clone was seen many times. The chain carries TRBV24-1 and TRBJ2-1; 8 bases line up with TRBD1. This CDR3 has 14 residues. Germline V gives CDR1 KGHDR, CDR2 SFDVKD. V trimming: 9 bases; J trimming: 4 bases; junction bases outside the gene matches: 7. The CDR3 protein is CATQGQGPYNEQFF. The CDR3 DNA reads TGTGCCACCCAAGGACAGGGCCCATACAATGAGCAGTTCTTC.

V usage is TRBV7-9 and J usage is TRBJ2-3, with TRBD2 matching over 8 bases. The length of the CDR3 is 16 residues. V lost 5 bases and J lost 0; bases outside the gene matches: 7. Per the germline V gene, CDR1 is SEHNR and CDR2 is FQNEAQ (reference sequence). The CDR3 bases are TGTGCCAGCAGCCCACCGACTAGCGAGAGCACAGATACGCAGTATTTT. This sequence encodes CASSPPTSESTDTQYF. Complete variable domain (other parts from reference TRBV7-9 and TRBJ2-3): DTGVSQNPRHKITKRGQNVTFRCDPISEHNRLYWYRQTLGQGPEFLTYFQNEAQLEKSRLLSDRFSAERPKGSFSTLEIQRTEQGDSAMYLCASSPPTSESTDTQYFGPGTRLTVL.

The rearrangement uses TRBV28 and TRBJ1-1, with no clear D. V was cut by 2 bases and J by 0 bases, with 10 bases left in between. Germline CDR1 is MDHEN and CDR2 is SYDVKM. There are 15 residues in the CDR3. For the CDR3, the DNA is TGTGCCAGCAGTTTACGGTGGAGCATGAACACTGAAGCTTTCTTT. Encoded protein: CASSLRWSMNTEAFF. Together with reference TRBV28 and TRBJ1-1, the CDR3 gives the full variable domain: DVKVTQSSRYLVKRTGEKVFLECVQDMDHENMFWYRQDPGLGLRLIYFSYDVKMKEKGDIPEGYSVSREKKERFSLILESASTNQTSMYLCASSLRWSMNTEAFFGQGTRLTVV.

The chain carries TRBV7-9 and TRBJ1-2; TRBD1 agrees at 7 bases. Per germline, CDR1 SEHNR and CDR2 FQNEAQ (reference sequence). Losses at the gene ends were 4 bases for V and 3 bases for J; bases not matched to a gene: 5. CDR3 length: 14 residues. The CDR3 sequence: CASSSDGTDYGYTF. CDR3 in DNA: TGTGCCAGCAGCTCGGACGGGACAGACTATGGCTACACCTTC. The whole variable domain, filled in from reference TRBV7-9 and TRBJ1-2, reads DTGVSQNPRHKITKRGQNVTFRCDPISEHNRLYWYRQTLGQGPEFLTYFQNEAQLEKSRLLSDRFSAERPKGSFSTLEIQRTEQGDSAMYLCASSSDGTDYGYTFGSGTRLTVV.

This chain joins TRBV7-8 and TRBJ1-1, with D possibly TRBD1 on 6 matching bases. V was pared by 0 bases and J by 9 bases, with 11 bases between. Germline V lookup: CDR1 SGHVS, CDR2 FQNEAQ. The CDR3 has 13 amino acids. CDR3 in DNA: TGTGCCAGCAGCTTAGCGAGGACAGCTAAAGCTTTCTTT. Translating it yields CASSLARTAKAFF.

This chain joins TRBV7-3 and TRBJ2-6; 9 nucleotides line up with TRBD1. V gave up 3 bases and J gave up 0 bases; unmatched junction bases: 9. This CDR3 has 19 amino acids. Germline assignment: CDR1 SGHTA and CDR2 FQGTGA. CDR3 bases: TGTGCCAGCAGCTTCGCCGGGACAGGGTCGTTCTCTGGGGCCAACGTCCTGACTTTC. This codes for CASSFAGTGSFSGANVLTF.

V is TRBV5-4 and J is TRBJ1-2; D not resolved. The CDR3 extends over 14 amino acids. The germline V gene encodes CDR1 SGHNT and CDR2 YYREEE (reference sequence). V was clipped by 4 bases and J by 2 bases, with 12 bases between them. As DNA, the CDR3 is TGTGCCAGCAGCGGTGGTGAGGGAAACTATGGCTACACCTTC. Residues: CASSGGEGNYGYTF.

This chain uses TRBV28 with TRBJ1-2, with D possibly being TRBD1 (5 bases). Trimming cost V 2 bases and J 4 bases, with 11 bases left between them. CDR1 and CDR2 from the germline V gene are MDHEN and SYDVKM. CDR3 length equals 14 residues. CDR3 in DNA: TGTGCCAGCAGTTTAACGGGGGTAGTCTATGGCTACACCTTC. It codes for CASSLTGVVYGYTF.

The J gene is TRBJ1-4, the V gene TRBV11-1; possibly TRBD1 for D (5 bases). Looked up from germline, CDR1 is SGHAT and CDR2 is FQDESV (reference sequence). Trimming pared 8 bases from V and 3 bases from J, leaving 10 bases between. This CDR3 comprises 13 residues. CDR3 DNA sequence: TGTGCCAGCCGGAAGGGGTCTAATGAAAAACTGTTTTTT. Translated: CASRKGSNEKLFF.

This chain uses TRBV10-1 with TRBJ1-1; TRBD1 might be the D (6 bases). The CDR3 is made up of 14 amino acids. CDR1 is WNHNN, CDR2 SYGVQD, per germline (reference sequence). Trimming removed 5 bases from V and 2 bases from J, with 12 bases in between. The CDR3 bases are TGCGCCAGCAGTTTCGCAGGGGATAACACTGAAGCTTTCTTT. Translation: CASSFAGDNTEAFF.

The genes are TRBV19 and TRBJ1-1; unclear D gene. V lost 8 bases, J lost 6 bases, and 19 bases lay in between. CDR3 length: 14 residues. CDR1 and CDR2 (germline): LNHDA, SQIVND (reference sequence). The CDR3: CASGLGAGIAEAFF. The CDR3 bases are TGTGCCAGTGGTTTAGGAGCGGGCATCGCTGAAGCTTTCTTT.

In the case of this clone: Other DNA sequences within the sample encode an identical CDR3. In DNA, the CDR3 is TGTGCCAGCAGCTCCAGGGGCCCAGATACGCAGTATTTT. It codes for CASSSRGPDTQYF. This chain uses TRBV7-9 with TRBJ2-3, with D tentatively TRBD1 (6 bases). Trimming took off 4 bases at V and 4 bases at J, with 9 bases between the two ends. Germline CDR1 is SEHNR and CDR2 is FQNEAQ (reference sequence). The CDR3 has 13 residues.

CDR3 DNA sequence: TGTGCCAGCAGCCAAGATAGGGTAGCGGGAGGCAATGAGCAGTTCTTC. Protein: CASSQDRVAGGNEQFF. This rearrangement joins TRBV4-2 to TRBJ2-1, with 10 bases fitting TRBD2. Trimming at V came to 0 bases and at J to 6 bases, leaving 5 bases not matched to a gene. The CDR3 totals 16 residues. From germline, CDR1 is LGHNA and CDR2 YNFKEQ.

The rearrangement uses TRBV5-1 and TRBJ2-1, with D possibly being TRBD2 (6 bases). The CDR3 has 17 residues. Germline CDR1 is SGHRS and CDR2 is YFSETQ. The V end lost 1 base, the J end lost 0 bases, and 14 bases lay between the germline ends. The CDR3 sequence: CASSLSPSVTSYNEQFF. The CDR3, as DNA: TGCGCCAGCAGCTTGTCCCCTAGCGTCACCTCCTACAATGAGCAGTTCTTC.

The J gene is TRBJ2-3, the V gene TRBV30; TRBD2 matches at 12 bases. CDR1 and CDR2 (germline): GTSNPN, SVGIG (reference sequence). J gave up 8 bases and V 3 bases, and 27 bases lay outside the gene matches. The CDR3 runs 21 residues. CDR3 in DNA: TGTGCCTGGAGCCTAAGGTCGTCCCCTAGCGGGAGGGCCAGCGGTTTGGTTACGCAGTATTTT. Translated, it gives CAWSLRSSPSGRASGLVTQYF.

The V gene is TRBV11-2, the J gene TRBJ1-1; no clear D. V shed 0 bases and J shed 1 base, with 6 bases lying between them. CDR3 length: 14 amino acids. Looked up from germline, CDR1 is SGHAT and CDR2 is FQNNGV. This CDR3 reads CASSLDRRNTEAFF. CDR3 bases: TGTGCCAGCAGCTTAGACCGTCGGAACACTGAAGCTTTCTTT.

J is TRBJ2-7 and V is TRBV25-1; 7 bases align to TRBD1. Germline V CDR1 and CDR2: MGHDK, SYGVNS. This CDR3 contains 14 residues. J was trimmed by 3 bases and V by 6 bases; bases with no gene match: 8. The CDR3 region is CASRRGAGGYEQYF. CDR3 coding DNA: TGTGCCAGCAGGAGAGGGGCAGGGGGCTACGAGCAGTACTTC.

The chain has TRBV11-3 and TRBJ2-1, with D tentatively TRBD2 (5 bases). Between the trimmed V and J ends, which lost 5 bases and 5 bases, there was a span of 13 bases. This CDR3 spans 14 amino acids. CDR1 and CDR2 from the germline V gene are SGHNT and YENEEA. CDR3 loop: CASSLGGANNEQFF. The CDR3, as DNA: TGTGCCAGCAGCCTCGGAGGAGCGAACAATGAGCAGTTCTTC.

This clone has only a few counts. The chain is built from TRBV7-9 and TRBJ1-1; possible D gene TRBD1, 6 bases. Germline CDR1 and CDR2: SEHNR and FQNEAQ (reference sequence). The CDR3 covers 15 residues. The ends were cut back, 5 bases at V and 0 bases at J, with 13 bases in the middle. The CDR3 protein is CASSPLDSLNTEAFF. The DNA of the CDR3 is TGTGCCAGCAGCCCATTGGACAGCCTGAACACTGAAGCTTTCTTT.

This chain links TRBV2 with TRBJ2-5; 7 bases fit TRBD2. From germline, CDR1 is SNHLY and CDR2 FYNNEI. V was pared by 3 bases and J by 5 bases, with 3 bases of the junction left unmatched. The CDR3 runs 13 residues. The chain's CDR3 is CASSEGGGETQYF. CDR3 nucleotides: TGTGCCAGCAGTGAGGGGGGAGGGGAGACCCAGTACTTC.